This T cell receptor (beta chain) is from a study of CD8 T cells in ankylosing spondylitis. V was cut by 8 bases and J by 2 bases, with 10 bases left in between. CDR3 length: 13 amino acids. CDR1 is SEHNR, CDR2 FQNEAQ, per germline (reference sequence). Study-wide results and caveats: One TCR beta motif, made up of roughly 8 highly homologous variants, appeared characteristic of ankylosing spondylitis blood. Significant enrichment of disease-linked clones was reported in matched ankylosing spondylitis synovial fluid. Previously reported in reactive arthritis synovial fluid and blood were some of the motif variants. Clones linked with disease were CD8+ and fairly uncommon in the peripheral blood.

Of note for this clonotype: Its antigen is unknown.

TCR beta libraries were made by quantitative 5'-RACE with molecular barcodes. TCRdb itself ran the 5' RACE reads through MiXCR, one entry per CDR3 protein. The table lists more than 600,000 distinct CDR3 sequences, around a fifth of them singletons. Sequencing used blood, either unsorted or a sorted T cell fraction (not recorded which). This rearrangement joins TRBV7-9 to TRBJ1-3; D not certain. The clonotype was recovered from a male donor with ankylosing spondylitis. The CDR3 protein is CASRYRTGNTIYF. CDR3 DNA: TGTGCCAGCCGCTATAGGACTGGAAACACCATATATTTT.